What follows are 20 T cell receptor beta chains derived from one specimen sequenced in a study of T cells in Graves' hyperthyroidism and ophthalmopathy. The source material, RNA transcripts, was used to amplify TCR beta CDR3 regions. The TCR CDR3 first-round RT-PCR relied on the HTBI primer set. TCRdb passed the multiplex PCR reads through MiXCR, listing each CDR3 protein once. The sample holds under 750,000 distinct CDR3 sequences, 18% seen once. Sequences were obtained from blood. The receptors were sampled from a woman aged 45 to 65 with Graves' hyperthyroidism that later progressed to Graves' ophthalmopathy.

Ten or more counts support this clonotype. This chain joins TRBV5-1 and TRBJ2-7; D is perhaps TRBD2 (6 bases). The CDR3 runs to 15 residues. The V gene's germline CDR1 is SGHRS and CDR2 YFSETQ. Trimming stripped 4 bases from V and 0 bases from J, with 14 bases between. CDR3 region: CASSKGLRSSYEQYF. CDR3 nucleotide sequence: TGCGCCAGCAGCAAGGGACTCCGGAGCTCCTACGAGCAGTACTTC.

This clonotype came up many times. J is TRBJ2-1 and V is TRBV20-1; tentatively, D is TRBD2 (6 bases). Germline assignment: CDR1 DFQATT and CDR2 SNEGSKA (reference sequence). The V gene lost 5 bases and the J gene lost 5 bases, with 13 bases spanning the gap. The CDR3 extends over 13 amino acids. In DNA form, the CDR3 reads TGCAGTGCTGAAGGACTAAGAGACAATGAGCAGTTCTTC. Translation: CSAEGLRDNEQFF.

On this clonotype itself: With a much larger clone just one base away, this may be a read error. This chain connects TRBV5-6 to TRBJ1-4; D unresolved. CDR1 and CDR2 (germline): SGHDT, YYEEEE. The CDR3 loop spans 16 amino acids. Here the CDR3 DNA reads TGTGCCAGCGGCTTGTTCCAGATTGCAACTAATGAAAAACTGTTTTTT. It is translated as CASGLFQIATNEKLFF. The full variable domain, its missing parts supplied by reference TRBV5-6 and TRBJ1-4, is DAGVTQSPTHLIKTRGQQVTLRCSPKSGHDTVSWYQQALGQGPQFIFQYYEEEERQRGNFPDRFSGHQFPNYSSELNVNALLLGDSALYLCASGLFQIATNEKLFFGSGTQLSVL.

There are a few counts of this clonotype. The rearrangement uses TRBV6-6 and TRBJ2-2; the D gene could be TRBD1 or TRBD2 (6 bases each). CDR1 and CDR2 (germline): MNHNY, SVGAGI (reference sequence). V gave up 0 bases and J gave up 0 bases, with 11 bases separating them. CDR3 length: 17 residues. The CDR3 reads CASSYSRDTSNTGELFF. CDR3 in DNA: TGTGCCAGCAGTTACTCGCGGGACACTTCGAACACCGGGGAGCTGTTTTTT.

In this sample, this clonotype turned up once. The CDR3, as DNA: TGCGCCAGCAGCTTGAGGACAGGGAGTCAAGAGACCCAGTACTTC. Translating it yields CASSLRTGSQETQYF. V is TRBV5-1 and J is TRBJ2-5, with 8 bases that match TRBD1. The CDR3 length is 15 residues. The trim removed 1 base at V and 2 bases at J, leaving 4 bases unmatched. Germline V CDR1 and CDR2: SGHRS, YFSETQ.

The chain carries TRBV29-1 and TRBJ1-2; D not resolved. CDR3 length: 12 residues. Germline-derived CDR1 and CDR2 are SQVTM and ANQGSEA. Trimming cost V 6 bases and J 1 base, with 9 bases left between them. The CDR3 protein is CSVEDGNYGYTF. CDR3 nucleotides: TGCAGCGTGGAGGACGGTAACTATGGCTACACCTTC.

At least ten counts were recorded for this clonotype. The chain employs TRBV7-8 and TRBJ1-5, with 8 bases aligning to TRBD1. This CDR3 is built from 16 residues. J was trimmed by 7 bases and V by 0 bases; bases with no gene match: 8. The germline V gene has CDR1 SGHVS and CDR2 FQNEAQ. The CDR3 DNA reads as TGTGCCAGCAGCTTAGCGCAGGGGGCTGGAGGACAGCCCCAGCATTTT. It is translated as CASSLAQGAGGQPQHF.

The chain joins TRBV6-1 to TRBJ2-1; TRBD1 is a possible D gene (5 bases). The CDR3 sequence is 13 residues long. The ends were cut back, 3 bases at V and 9 bases at J, with 12 bases in the middle. Germline V gene lookup returns CDR1 MNHNS and CDR2 SASEGT. CDR3 amino acids: CASSEGGAVEQFF. The CDR3 nucleotides are TGTGCCAGCAGTGAGGGTGGGGCGGTTGAGCAGTTCTTC.

This clonotype was counted at least ten times. CDR3 in amino acids: CASSQDIGSYNEQFF. CDR3 coding DNA: TGTGCCAGCAGCCAAGATATCGGTTCCTACAATGAGCAGTTCTTC. V is TRBV3-1 and J is TRBJ2-1; D remains unclear. The germline V gene encodes CDR1 LGHDT and CDR2 YNNKEL (reference sequence). The CDR3 spans 15 residues. With 0 bases removed from V and 1 base from J, the gap between germline ends came to 7 bases.

This clonotype appeared many times. The J gene is TRBJ1-5, the V gene TRBV2; D is perhaps TRBD1 (5 bases). The germline CDR1 and CDR2 sequences are SNHLY and FYNNEI. CDR3 size: 18 residues. V lost 3 bases, J lost 1 base, and 19 bases lay in between. In DNA, the CDR3 is TGTGCCAGCAGTGACCCATTCAAACGCAGGGCGAGCAATCAGCCCCAGCATTTT. It is translated as CASSDPFKRRASNQPQHF.

The CDR3 bases are TGTGCCACCAGCAGAGTAGGGGGCTACGAGCAGTACTTC. This sequence encodes CATSRVGGYEQYF. This chain links TRBV15 with TRBJ2-7; perhaps TRBD1 as D (6 bases). Germline V gene sequence: CDR1 LNHNV, CDR2 YYDKDF (reference sequence). CDR3 size: 13 residues. Between the trimmed V and J ends, which lost 1 base and 3 bases, there was a span of 7 bases.

The chain has TRBV9 and TRBJ1-1; D remains unclear. Per the germline V gene, CDR1 is SGDLS and CDR2 is YYNGEE. The length of the CDR3 is 15 residues. The V gene lost 4 bases and the J gene lost 7 bases, with 20 bases spanning the gap. CDR3: CASSLGGRGFDEAFF. The CDR3 DNA is TGTGCCAGCAGCTTGGGAGGGCGCGGGTTCGATGAAGCTTTCTTT. Looking up the rest from reference TRBV9 and TRBJ1-1 gives the full variable domain: DSGVTQTPKHLITATGQRVTLRCSPRSGDLSVYWYQQSLDQGLQFLIQYYNGEERAKGNILERFSAQQFPDLHSELNLSSLELGDSALYFCASSLGGRGFDEAFFGQGTRLTVV.

This clonotype was seen at least ten times. This chain connects TRBV5-1 to TRBJ2-5; tentatively, D is TRBD1 (5 bases). The V end was cut by 0 bases, the J end by 4 bases, with 19 bases between. CDR3 length: 17 residues. CDR1 is SGHRS and CDR2 is YFSETQ in the germline V gene. The CDR3 region is CASSLDPPGALGETQYF. DNA of the CDR3: TGCGCCAGCAGCTTGGACCCCCCTGGGGCCTTGGGAGAGACCCAGTACTTC.

This clonotype was recorded many times. This chain uses TRBV5-4 with TRBJ1-1; D is undetermined. The CDR3 spans 14 residues. V was pared by 5 bases and J by 0 bases, with 11 bases between. The germline CDR1 and CDR2 sequences are SGHNT and YYREEE (reference sequence). Here the CDR3 reads CASSYSAMNTEAFF. Written as DNA, the CDR3 is TGTGCCAGCAGTTACAGCGCCATGAACACTGAAGCTTTCTTT.

V gene TRBV4-1 combines with J gene TRBJ1-6; D perhaps matches TRBD1 (5 bases). Germline values: CDR1 MGHRA, CDR2 YSYEKL. The CDR3 runs to 12 residues. The germline V and J ends were trimmed by 4 bases and 11 bases, with 9 bases remaining between them. The CDR3 coding sequence is TGCGCCAGCAGCCCCGTGGGGGCACCCCTCCACTTT. As protein: CASSPVGAPLHF.

The sample holds many counts of this clonotype. The junction departs from germline at one end; a sequencing error may be responsible. The chain couples TRBV7-7 to TRBJ2-2; D gene ambiguous. The V gene's germline CDR1 is SSHAT and CDR2 FNYEAQ (reference sequence). The CDR3 length is 13 residues. The CDR3 reads CASSSPNTGELFF. The CDR3 nucleotides are TGTGCTAGCAGCTCTCCTAACACCGGGGAGCTGTTTTTT.

This clonotype was seen only a few times. This rearrangement joins TRBV12-3 or TRBV12-4 to TRBJ2-2; 9 nucleotides match TRBD1. The CDR3 loop spans 16 amino acids. V lost 7 bases to trimming and J lost 6 bases; unmatched junction nucleotides: 12. In DNA form, the CDR3 reads TGTGCCAGCAACGTCCGGGACAGGGTATTCCCCGGGGAGCTGTTTTTT. Protein sequence: CASNVRDRVFPGELFF.

CDR3: CASSPFNSPLHF. CDR3 bases: TGTGCCAGCAGTCCCTTTAATTCACCCCTCCACTTT. V is TRBV6-1 and J is TRBJ1-6, with no clear D. Trimming took 5 bases from V and 6 from J, leaving 5 bases between them. This CDR3 is built from 12 residues. The germline V gene encodes CDR1 MNHNS and CDR2 SASEGT.

This clonotype was seen ten or more times. The V and J genes are TRBV2 and TRBJ1-5, with D possibly matching TRBD1 (6 bases). The germline V gene encodes CDR1 SNHLY and CDR2 FYNNEI. The CDR3 is 13 residues long. Trimming cost V 6 bases and J 7 bases, with 13 bases left between them. The CDR3 sequence: CASSLWTVQPQHF. The CDR3 DNA reads as TGTGCCAGCAGCCTCTGGACAGTCCAGCCCCAGCATTTT.

This clonotype showed up many times. This chain uses TRBV3-1 with TRBJ2-1; TRBD2 matches at 8 bases. The CDR3 has 16 amino acids. Trimming at V came to 5 bases and at J to 9 bases, leaving 15 bases not matched to a gene. Germline V gene data show CDR1 as LGHDT and CDR2 as YNNKEL (reference sequence). The CDR3 DNA reads TGTGCCAGCAGCACGGCCCCGGGGGGGGGGCCTCGTGAGCAGTTCTTC. Protein sequence: CASSTAPGGGPREQFF.